The entry below describes one T cell receptor (beta chain). Its antigen is not identified. This record comes from a study of cytomegalovirus exposure and HLA in healthy donors. At the level of the study: An earlier analysis found around 100 million unique TCR beta sequences from 150 million to 200 million T cells.

PCR used 60 Vbeta primers and 13 Jbeta primers. The assay was immunoSEQ multiplex PCR, and TCRdb's table has in-frame clones only and misses some. The data show 100,000 to 150,000 clones, with 10% seen just once and roughly 4.6% held by the top ten. V was trimmed by 6 bases and J by 4 bases, leaving 15 bases between them. CDR1 PRHDT and CDR2 FYEKMQ come from the germline V gene (reference sequence). This CDR3 comprises 14 residues. Study-level findings and limits: HLA restriction was apparent for most CMV-associated TCR beta chains in a later analysis. Relative to the approximately 700-donor mean, N-insertions were reportedly fewer in an Asian-associated ancestry cluster in a later analysis.

Sample: PBMCs. The origin of this receptor is a young woman in good health and CMV-seropositive. The genes are TRBV13 and TRBJ1-2; D remains unclear. CDR3 in amino acids: CASSWVERGYGYTF. Here the CDR3 DNA reads TGTGCCAGCAGTTGGGTAGAACGGGGCTATGGCTACACCTTC.